This section outlines one TCR beta chain sequence together with its context. This record belongs to a study of graft-versus-host responses after intestinal transplantation. Study details: Those transplanted obtained multivisceral, liver-intestinal, or isolated intestinal grafts.

The germline V gene encodes CDR1 MGHDK and CDR2 SYGVNS. V lost 3 bases and J 4 bases, leaving 9 bases between the germline ends. The CDR3 loop spans 13 amino acids. TCRdb's table, derived via immunoSEQ multiplex PCR, lists solely in-frame clones and lacks some. This sample has 6,500 to 7,500 clones, with 20% to 25% found just once. The sample consisted of alloreactive CD4+ T cells from a mixed lymphocyte reaction culture, taken before transplantation. The subset is: CFSE-low proliferating T cells sorted from approximately 6-day pre-transplant mixed lymphocyte reaction (GvH or HvG direction). The chain links TRBV25-1 to TRBJ1-1; D remains ambiguous. The receptor comes from a human patient who was an organ donor for intestinal transplantation. CDR3 residues: CASSDWGGTEAFF. For the CDR3, the DNA is TGTGCCAGCAGTGACTGGGGTGGCACTGAAGCTTTCTTT.